This TCR beta chain appears in the sequencing data of a study of identical twins (dated by TCRdb to about 2016). Turning to the overall study: The study deep-sequenced TCR alpha and beta repertoires from monozygotic twins, unrelated adults of various ages and cord blood to test whether fetal clonotypes persist. Replicate twin experiments were performed at different times using different library preparation protocols to rule out contamination. What the research found in general, with its limitations: Because the same donors could not be followed over many years, the conclusions depended on cross-sectional statistical analysis. Abundant cord blood beta clonotypes carried fewer insertions; young adult naive repertoires showed a weaker similar trend, while memory repertoires showed none. Excess twin sharing in beta out-of-frame sequences was weaker because fewer shared sequences lowered the signal-to-noise ratio. In monozygotic twins, recombination models systematically underestimated out-of-frame TCR alpha sharing, but the models matched the sharing seen between unrelated individuals. Invariant T cells such as MAIT and iNKT could partly confound zero-insertion analyses, though diverse VJ usage argued against this for most clonotypes. Compared with coincidental sharing between unrelated individuals, out-of-frame TCR alpha sequences shared between twins showed an excess of sequences with low generation probability.

Libraries were prepared through 5' RACE. TCRdb shows the sequencer as Illumina HiSeq 2000. Template switching added a universal primer binding site, and the final cDNA carried a unique molecular identifier that allowed TCR cDNA molecules to be counted accurately. Specific primers in the conserved constant-segment region were used to synthesize first-strand cDNA for TCR alpha and beta chains. To control for contamination, every cDNA library carried two barcodes: a SMART-Mk sample barcode plus Illumina barcodes. TruSeq adapter sequences and Illumina sample barcodes were added in two successive PCR steps. The TCR alpha and beta cDNA libraries were sequenced on the Illumina HiSeq platform using custom primers. The authors processed their data as follows. MiGEC processed the raw reads to extract unique molecular identifiers, while MiXCR was used to determine the CDR3 positions. Recombination models were inferred per individual with the repgenHMM and IGoR tools using an EM algorithm. The tcR package in R was used for shared clonotype analysis, with sharing normalized by the product of cloneset sizes. Out-of-frame nonproductive sequences were analyzed to study raw recombination free of thymic and clonal selection effects. TCRdb applied fastp at Q25 and MiXCR to the public reads, then kept only in-frame beta chains. Rows with one shared CDR3 protein collapse into an entry with the most common genes and DNA. These V and J calls derive from TCRdb rather than the authors' analysis. This sample gives about 460,000 distinct CDR3 sequences in total; 14% of them show up just once. The ten largest clonotypes hold approximately 0.52% of the sample.

In this sample, this clonotype turned up a few times. No antigen is known for it. No base qualities exist here, and no much larger clone lies one base off it. The CDR3 has 16 amino acids, counting the end cysteine and phenylalanine. Solely the CDR3 DNA is kept, with 48 bases framed from the first base. Looking up the germline V gene yields CDR1 MNHNS and CDR2 SASEGT. V is trimmed back by 4 bases and J by 3 bases, and the junction contains 7 bases that no gene match accounts for. All donors were healthy Caucasians. The twin cohort consisted of three pairs of female monozygotic twins, all aged about 18 to 29 years. CD4+ and CD8+ T cell populations were isolated with positive isolation kits from Invitrogen. These data were also reused for a study on yellow fever vaccine responses in identical twins. The second study also describes: According to the authors, the vaccine-induced T cell response in identical twins seemed to be partly convergent and partly specific to each individual. In the study, vaccine-responding T cell clones were precisely tracked in identical twins.

The rearranged segments are TRBV6-1 and TRBJ2-7; 12 of the junction bases match TRBD2. Sequencing was carried out using CD4+ T cells sorted from blood. The clonotype comes from a woman aged 18-29 years in good health. Read as DNA, the sequence is TGTGCCAGCAGTGCACGACTAGCGGGGGTAGACTACGAGCAGTACTTC. It is translated as CASSARLAGVDYEQYF.